Below are 14 T cell receptor beta chains sequenced from a single sample in a study of regulatory T cells in long-lasting Graves disease. CDR3 regions were amplified by Arm-PCR using iRepertoire HTBI primers to build TCR beta libraries. TCRdb re-called the multiplex PCR reads through MiXCR, storing one row per CDR3 protein. The table lists about 620,000 distinct CDR3 sequences, less than 20% of them singletons. Time point described: newly diagnosed GD, antithyroid drugs for less than 3 months. Following extraction of RNA from PBMCs, that RNA was used to make the TCR library. These sequences were also reported in another study, on T cells in Graves' hyperthyroidism and ophthalmopathy.

The material sequenced was peripheral blood mononuclear cells (PBMCs), taken at new diagnosis, from a patient treated with antithyroid drugs. Source of these receptors: a woman in her 30s with Graves disease.

This clonotype came up a few times. The rearrangement links TRBV7-2 to TRBJ2-3; maybe TRBD2 (6 bases). Germline V gene sequence: CDR1 SGHTA, CDR2 FQGNSA. The CDR3 loop spans 15 amino acids. The germline V and J ends were trimmed by 1 base and 6 bases, with 14 bases remaining between them. CDR3 DNA: TGTGCCAGCAGCTTAGATCAGGGACTTCCCGATACGCAGTATTTT. This gives the protein CASSLDQGLPDTQYF.

This clonotype was observed at least ten times. The chain has TRBV2 and TRBJ2-1; TRBD1 aligns across 8 bases. This CDR3 region has 12 residues. Germline lookup yields CDR1 SNHLY and CDR2 FYNNEI. Trimming took 11 bases from V and 6 from J; bases not matched to a gene: 6. Written as DNA, the CDR3 is TGTGCCGGACAGGGTACGGGCAATGAGCAGTTCTTC. This gives the protein CAGQGTGNEQFF.

This clonotype has ten or more counts. V is TRBV28 and J is TRBJ2-5; 7 bases fit TRBD2. The CDR3 totals 15 residues. Germline CDR1 is MDHEN and CDR2 is SYDVKM. Trimming took 7 bases from V and 1 from J; bases not matched to a gene: 9. CDR3 coding DNA: TGTGCCAGCACCGGCGGGGGTGCGACCCAAGAGACCCAGTACTTC. Translation: CASTGGGATQETQYF.

This clonotype has only a few counts. The rearrangement uses TRBV7-6 and TRBJ1-3; D might be TRBD1 (5 bases). CDR3 size: 16 residues. The V gene lost 4 bases and the J gene lost 0 bases, with 13 bases spanning the gap. The germline V gene has CDR1 SGHVS and CDR2 FNYEAQ. This CDR3 is CASSSGTENSGNTIYF. CDR3 coding DNA: TGTGCCAGCAGCTCCGGGACCGAGAACTCTGGAAACACCATATATTTT.

The rearrangement links TRBV20-1 to TRBJ2-7, with TRBD2 matching 14 bases. This CDR3 has 15 residues. Germline V gene lookup returns CDR1 DFQATT and CDR2 SNEGSKA (reference sequence). The V gene end was trimmed by 4 bases and the J gene end by 6 bases; junction bases not matched to a gene: 8. The CDR3 region has the DNA TGCAGTGCTAACCGACTAGCGGGAGGGCCGGGCGAGCAGTACTTC. The encoded protein is CSANRLAGGPGEQYF.

This clonotype was seen many times. The rearrangement uses TRBV7-9 and TRBJ1-1; D gene uncertain. Trimming removed 7 bases from V and 6 bases from J, with 9 bases in between. CDR1 is SEHNR, CDR2 FQNEAQ, per germline (reference sequence). There are 11 residues in the CDR3. This CDR3 is CASTGLPEAFF. DNA of the CDR3: TGTGCCAGCACGGGCCTTCCTGAAGCTTTCTTT.

The rearrangement joins TRBV12-3 or TRBV12-4 to TRBJ2-5; D is tentatively TRBD1 or TRBD2 (7 bases each). Trimming took 4 bases from V and 4 from J, leaving 16 bases between them. The CDR3 runs to 15 residues. CDR3 sequence reads: CASSSGRGGSETQYF. The DNA for the CDR3 is TGTGCCAGCAGTTCAGGCAGGGGGGGGTCAGAGACCCAGTACTTC.

At least ten counts were recorded for this clonotype. V is TRBV19 and J is TRBJ1-5; D not resolved. Germline loops: CDR1 LNHDA, CDR2 SQIVND (reference sequence). The CDR3 is 12 amino acids. V shed 8 bases and J shed 9 bases, with 14 bases lying between them. CDR3 amino acids: CASSPSIVPQHF. CDR3 bases: TGTGCCAGTTCCCCGAGCATTGTGCCCCAGCATTTT.

This clonotype was seen a few times. This chain connects TRBV9 to TRBJ1-2, with unresolved D. V was pared by 0 bases and J by 3 bases, with 6 bases between. CDR1 and CDR2 from the germline V gene are SGDLS and YYNGEE. CDR3 length: 13 amino acids. In nucleotides, the CDR3 is TGTGCCAGCAGCGTAGATGACGACTATGGCTACACCTTC. Translated, it gives CASSVDDDYGYTF.

This clonotype was counted a few times. The rearrangement joins TRBV6-1 to TRBJ2-2; TRBD2 agrees at 8 bases. There are 14 residues in the CDR3. Germline assignment: CDR1 MNHNS and CDR2 SASEGT. With 5 bases clipped from V and 7 bases from J, the junction kept 6 bases outside the gene matches. Written as DNA, the CDR3 is TGTGCCAGCAGTCCCCCGGGAGGGAGCGGGGAGCTGTTTTTT. It encodes CASSPPGGSGELFF.

V is TRBV6-5 and J is TRBJ1-3, with a tentative D call TRBD1 (5 bases). Trimming took off 0 bases at V and 0 bases at J, with 9 bases between the two ends. The V gene's germline CDR1 is MNHEY and CDR2 SVGAGI. CDR3 length equals 16 residues. The CDR3 DNA sequence: TGTGCCAGCAGTTACTCCAGGGAGTCCTCTGGAAACACCATATATTTT. This translates into CASSYSRESSGNTIYF.

Of note for this clonotype: As the CDR3 is not closed by the conserved phenylalanine or tryptophan, this likely results from a read error. V is TRBV20-1 and J is TRBJ2-3, with 8 bases matching TRBD2. Trimming took 6 bases from V and 0 from J; bases not matched to a gene: 5. CDR1 and CDR2 from the germline V gene are DFQATT and SNEGSKA (reference sequence). CDR3 length equals 14 residues. In nucleotides, the CDR3 is TGCAGTGCCGTTAGCGGGGAAAGCACAGATACGCAGTATCTT. Protein sequence: CSAVSGESTDTQYL.

This clonotype has more than one count but fewer than ten. The V gene is TRBV30, the J gene TRBJ2-7; D gene unclear. The V end was cut by 3 bases, the J end by 3 bases, with 6 bases between. CDR1 is GTSNPN, CDR2 SVGIG, per germline (reference sequence). This CDR3 region has 11 residues. CDR3 protein: CAWSSNYEQYF. CDR3 nucleotides: TGTGCCTGGAGCAGTAACTACGAGCAGTACTTC.

The chain carries TRBV5-5 and TRBJ1-2, with unresolved D. V lost 0 bases and J 0 bases, leaving 6 bases between the germline ends. The CDR3 spans 14 residues. Germline loops: CDR1 SGHKS, CDR2 YYEKEE (reference sequence). The CDR3 DNA is TGTGCCAGCAGCTTGGTGATCCCTAACTATGGCTACACCTTC. Residues: CASSLVIPNYGYTF. Based on the CDR3 plus reference TRBV5-5 and TRBJ1-2, the full variable domain is DAGVTQSPTHLIKTRGQQVTLRCSPISGHKSVSWYQQVLGQGPQFIFQYYEKEERGRGNFPDRFSARQFPNYSSELNVNALLLGDSALYLCASSLVIPNYGYTFGSGTRLTVV.